These 19 T cell receptor beta chains share one sample of origin, sequenced in a study of long-term antiretroviral therapy in people with HIV. This was the immunoSEQ v3.0 assay at survey level. The data were produced by immunoSEQ multiplex PCR, yet TCRdb's version contains in-frame clones alone and is incomplete. The sample carries tens of thousands of clones, roughly 94% recorded once. Sequenced here: unsorted PBMCs, sampled 4.1 years after starting antiretroviral therapy. The receptors come from a woman between 50 and 59 years old with HIV.

The chain links TRBV2 to TRBJ1-5; perhaps TRBD1 as D (6 bases). CDR1 is SNHLY and CDR2 is FYNNEI in the germline V gene. This CDR3 has 13 residues. V was clipped by 11 bases and J by 0 bases, with 11 bases between them. CDR3 in DNA: TGTGCCGGACACAGGGATAGCAATCAGCCCCAGCATTTT. It specifies CAGHRDSNQPQHF.

The chain uses TRBV6-4 and TRBJ2-1, with TRBD2 identical over 9 bases. Trimming took 6 bases from V and 10 from J; bases not matched to a gene: 10. In germline, CDR1 is MRHNA, CDR2 SNTAGT. This CDR3 is built from 14 residues. The CDR3 reads CASSLAGKEGEQFF. The CDR3 region has the DNA TGTGCCAGCAGCCTAGCGGGGAAGGAGGGAGAGCAGTTCTTC.

The rearrangement links TRBV4-3 to TRBJ2-1; D tentatively reads TRBD1 or TRBD2 (6 bases each). The CDR3 runs 15 residues. V lost 2 bases and J 4 bases, leaving 12 bases between the germline ends. Germline V gene sequence: CDR1 LGHNA, CDR2 YSLEER. CDR3 amino acids: CASSQLGGLYNEQFF. The DNA of the CDR3 is TGCGCCAGCAGCCAACTCGGGGGCTTATACAATGAGCAGTTCTTC.

The V call is TRBV25-1, the J call TRBJ2-1, with 10 nucleotides matching TRBD2. The CDR3 runs to 15 residues. The V and J ends lost 8 bases and 8 bases, in that order; junction bases with no gene match: 12. CDR1 and CDR2 (germline): MGHDK, SYGVNS. The CDR3 region is CASDRSAGGLDEQFF. The CDR3 nucleotides are TGTGCCAGCGACAGGTCAGCGGGGGGGCTAGATGAGCAGTTCTTC. The full variable domain, in which reference TRBV25-1 and TRBJ2-1 provide the parts outside the CDR3, is EADIYQTPRYLVIGTGKKITLECSQTMGHDKMYWYQQDPGMELHLIHYSYGVNSTEKGDLSSESTVSRIRTEHFPLTLESARPSHTSQYLCASDRSAGGLDEQFFGPGTRLTVL.

The chain recombines TRBV6-1 with TRBJ2-1, with TRBD2 matching 14 bases. The CDR3 runs to 14 residues. J lost 12 bases, V lost 5 bases, and 6 bases had no gene match. Germline V gene lookup returns CDR1 MNHNS and CDR2 SASEGT. The CDR3: CASSPGTSGGRQFF. CDR3 nucleotide sequence: TGTGCCAGCAGTCCCGGGACTAGCGGGGGCCGGCAGTTCTTC.

The CDR3 bases are TGTGCCAGCAGCCAAGAGACTAGCGGGGTATCCGATGAGCAGTTCTTC. Amino acids: CASSQETSGVSDEQFF. J is TRBJ2-1 and V is TRBV4-2; 11 bases match TRBD2. The V gene's germline CDR1 is LGHNA and CDR2 YNFKEQ. Trimming cost V 0 bases and J 8 bases; bases outside gene matches: 6. The CDR3 runs 16 residues.

The chain employs TRBV4-1 and TRBJ1-5; D remains ambiguous. V lost 1 base and J lost 3, with 10 bases in between. The CDR3 covers 15 residues. Germline CDR1 MGHRA, CDR2 YSYEKL. CDR3 loop: CASSQVSGFNQPQHF. DNA of the CDR3: TGCGCCAGCAGCCAAGTCTCGGGGTTCAATCAGCCCCAGCATTTT.

The chain joins TRBV5-4 to TRBJ2-3; perhaps TRBD1 as D (6 bases). V gave up 3 bases and J gave up 2 bases, with 7 bases separating them. The CDR3 length is 13 residues. Germline V gene lookup returns CDR1 SGHNT and CDR2 YYREEE (reference sequence). The CDR3 loop reads CASSWGPTDTQYF. DNA of the CDR3: TGTGCCAGCAGCTGGGGGCCCACAGATACGCAGTATTTT. The variable domain in full, with the rest retrieved from reference TRBV5-4 and TRBJ2-3, is ETGVTQSPTHLIKTRGQQVTLRCSSQSGHNTVSWYQQALGQGPQFIFQYYREEENGRGNFPPRFSGLQFPNYSSELNVNALELDDSALYLCASSWGPTDTQYFGPGTRLTVL.

The V gene is TRBV4-2, the J gene TRBJ2-3; 16 nucleotides match TRBD2. V lost 2 bases to trimming and J lost 5 bases; unmatched junction nucleotides: 25. The CDR3 is made up of 24 amino acids. CDR1 and CDR2 (germline): LGHNA, YNFKEQ. The CDR3: CASSQPFSSPLGTSGGVAGDTQYF. DNA for the CDR3: TGTGCCAGCAGCCAACCATTTTCCTCTCCCCTTGGGACTAGCGGGGGGGTTGCTGGAGATACGCAGTATTTT.

The chain joins TRBV5-6 to TRBJ2-1; the D gene is possibly TRBD2 (7 bases). Germline V gives CDR1 SGHDT, CDR2 YYEEEE. Between the trimmed V and J ends, which lost 5 bases and 0 bases, there was a span of 21 bases. There are 18 residues in the CDR3. The CDR3 DNA reads TGTGCCAGCAGTTGGGATCGGGGGGCCGTCCTCTCCTACAATGAGCAGTTCTTC. This encodes CASSWDRGAVLSYNEQFF.

The chain links TRBV11-2 to TRBJ2-1, with D perhaps TRBD2 (5 bases). Per the germline V gene, CDR1 is SGHAT and CDR2 is FQNNGV. This CDR3 contains 12 residues. The V gene lost 3 bases and the J gene lost 7 bases, with 7 bases spanning the gap. In DNA, the CDR3 is TGTGCCAGCAGCTTCACGGGGAATGAGCAGTTCTTC. Translated, it gives CASSFTGNEQFF.

This chain uses TRBV27 with TRBJ1-4; D not resolved. V lost 0 bases and J 0 bases, leaving 2 bases between the germline ends. The CDR3 is made up of 14 amino acids. CDR1 MNHEY and CDR2 SMNVEV come from the germline V gene (reference sequence). The CDR3 spells CASSLSSTNEKLFF. CDR3 DNA: TGTGCCAGCAGTTTATCCTCAACTAATGAAAAACTGTTTTTT.

V gene TRBV7-8 combines with J gene TRBJ2-3; TRBD2 matches at 10 bases. Germline V gene data show CDR1 as SGHVS and CDR2 as FQNEAQ. This CDR3 region has 14 residues. Losses at the gene ends were 3 bases for V and 3 bases for J; bases not matched to a gene: 0. The CDR3 reads CASSFSGGTDTQYF. The CDR3 DNA follows: TGTGCCAGCAGCTTTAGCGGGGGGACAGATACGCAGTATTTT.

The V gene is TRBV11-3, the J gene TRBJ2-1; TRBD2 agrees at 11 bases. There are 16 residues in the CDR3. CDR1 SGHNT and CDR2 YENEEA come from the germline V gene. With V trimmed by 5 bases and J by 9 bases, 12 bases remained unmatched. Written as DNA, the CDR3 is TGTGCCAGCAGCACCCAGGGGACTAGCGGCCTGAGTGAGCAGTTCTTC. It is translated as CASSTQGTSGLSEQFF.

In its sample, this clone was seen once. The V gene is TRBV14, the J gene TRBJ1-1; D not certain. Germline values: CDR1 SGHDN, CDR2 FVKESK. V lost 2 bases, J lost 8 bases, and 12 bases lay in between. The CDR3 loop spans 13 amino acids. The CDR3: CASSQNPLEEAFF. In nucleotides, the CDR3 is TGTGCCAGCAGCCAAAACCCTTTAGAGGAAGCTTTCTTT.

This chain connects TRBV5-4 to TRBJ1-3, with 7 bases matching TRBD1. With V trimmed by 4 bases and J by 0 bases, 7 bases remained unmatched. CDR3 length equals 16 residues. Looked up from germline, CDR1 is SGHNT and CDR2 is YYREEE (reference sequence). CDR3 nucleotides: TGTGCCAGCAGCGTTGGACAGGCCTTCTCTGGAAACACCATATATTTT. It is translated as CASSVGQAFSGNTIYF.

CDR3 protein: CSVAMGEETQYF. CDR3 bases: TGCAGCGTTGCAATGGGTGAGGAGACCCAGTACTTC. The chain is built from TRBV29-1 and TRBJ2-5, with D hard to call. The germline V gene has CDR1 SQVTM and CDR2 ANQGSEA. CDR3 length: 12 amino acids. V was clipped by 4 bases and J by 5 bases, with 11 bases between them. Variable domain in full (rest from reference TRBV29-1 and TRBJ2-5): SAVISQKPSRDICQRGTSLTIQCQVDSQVTMMFWYRQQPGQSLTLIATANQGSEATYESGFVIDKFPISRPNLTFSTLTVSNMSPEDSSIYLCSVAMGEETQYFGPGTRLLVL.

The rearrangement links TRBV5-1 to TRBJ1-6, with TRBD1 matching 7 bases. J gave up 9 bases and V 7 bases, and 7 bases lay outside the gene matches. Germline V gene sequence: CDR1 SGHRS, CDR2 YFSETQ. There are 13 residues in the CDR3. As DNA, the CDR3 is TGCGCCAGCTTTGCAGCAGGGGGTTCACCCCTCCACTTT. It specifies CASFAAGGSPLHF.

The chain has TRBV5-5 and TRBJ1-6, with D possibly TRBD1 on 5 matching bases. The V end lost 3 bases, the J end lost 6 bases, and 10 bases lay between the germline ends. CDR1 is SGHKS and CDR2 is YYEKEE in the germline V gene (reference sequence). CDR3 size: 14 residues. Here the CDR3 DNA reads TGTGCCAGCAGCTCCGGGGCCCTTAATTCACCCCTCCACTTT. As protein: CASSSGALNSPLHF.